Listed below are T cell receptor beta chains from one sample, sequenced in a study of blood T cell repertoires in COVID-19. Clones were sequenced by immunoSEQ multiplex PCR, and TCRdb holds only the in-frame ones, with some missing. The table includes tens of thousands of clones, 85% detected once. Sequencing used peripheral blood. These receptors originate from a human donor in a cohort sampled during active COVID-19. The CDR3 runs from the conserved cysteine through the conserved F or W. The size field is filled for only some rows; it gives once, few, many or a size class.

clone size | J gene | V gene | CDR3 protein
. | TRBJ1-6 | TRBV2 | CASTYGLNNSPLHF
. | TRBJ1-2 | TRBV19 | CASSGVGAGGYTF
. | TRBJ1-4 | TRBV28 | CASSRGFREKLFF
. | TRBJ1-5 | TRBV27 | CASTWDRGNQPQHF
. | TRBJ2-7 | TRBV6-5 | CASTPGDSYEQYF
. | TRBJ2-3 | TRBV6-5 | CASRWTSGVRDTQYF
. | TRBJ1-3 | TRBV24-1 | CATSESGTGVNGNTIYF
. | TRBJ2-2 | TRBV6-5 | CASSYRGGTNTGELFF
. | TRBJ2-5 | TRBV18 | CASSPPLGKGETQYF
. | TRBJ1-3 | TRBV4-3 | CASGLDNGNTIYF
. | TRBJ2-1 | TRBV5-1 | CASSLKTGGYDEQFF
once | TRBJ2-7 | TRBV10-2 | CASSESDGGGQYF
once | TRBJ2-5 | TRBV3-1/TRBV3-2 | CASSQQAVGAETQYF
once | TRBJ1-2 | TRBV19 | CASSKLQGWGYTF
. | TRBJ1-2 | TRBV3-1/TRBV3-2 | CASSQRGQGGYTF
once | TRBJ2-7 | TRBV19 | CASSFLTGDEQYF
. | TRBJ2-3 | TRBV7-2 | CASSFGPSTDTQYF
. | TRBJ2-7 | TRBV25-1 | CASKRGRAVLEQYF
. | TRBJ1-1 | TRBV6-5 | CASSYSYRNTEAFF
. | TRBJ2-1 | TRBV3-1/TRBV3-2 | CASSLGLAGRDEQFF
few | TRBJ2-2 | TRBV11-3 | CASSTGFLAGELFF
. | TRBJ1-4 | TRBV7-9 | CASSSLGTANEKLFF
. | TRBJ1-5 | TRBV19 | CASSPRTYSNQPQHF
. | TRBJ2-1 | TRBV18 | CASSPPGQGVYNEQFF
. | TRBJ1-6 | TRBV5-6 | CASSLRSGQGNSPLHF
. | TRBJ1-2 | TRBV11-2 | CASSFEDYGYTF
. | TRBJ2-7 | TRBV5-1 | CASSPSTDSYEQYF
. | TRBJ2-5 | TRBV24-1 | CATSAGGGTQYF
. | TRBJ1-5 | TRBV27 | CASRGPGQPQHF
. | TRBJ2-1 | TRBV9 | CASSGTSGGANEQFF
. | TRBJ2-3 | TRBV15 | CATSRRTGESDTQYF
. | TRBJ1-2 | TRBV19 | CASSMAGDLYGYTF
. | TRBJ1-1 | TRBV5-1 | CASSLLPGRLNTEAFF
. | TRBJ2-7 | TRBV14 | CASSQTYEQYF
. | TRBJ2-3 | TRBV20-1 | CSASRSDTQYF
. | TRBJ2-7 | TRBV6-2/TRBV6-3 | CASSYPQGTVLREQYF
. | TRBJ1-2 | TRBV12-3/TRBV12-4 | CASSSATEGYTF
. | TRBJ2-5 | TRBV2 | CASSGYPAGETQYF
. | TRBJ2-2 | TRBV5-1 | CASSLSGGSPNTGELFF
. | TRBJ2-7 | TRBV2 | CASSSQGALAYEQYF